This T cell receptor beta chain was recovered during a study of T cell repertoires in cytomegalovirus infection. Study overall: Well-studied HLA-B-restricted epitopes and recently identified HLA-C-restricted epitopes of CMV were both used in the study.

One entry per CDR3 protein results from TCRdb running MiXCR on the reads. This sample has approximately 120,000 distinct CDR3 sequences, with over 30% found just once. Study-wide findings and caveats: HLA-C-restricted CMV clonotypes gave the most frequent clonotype in two of eight donors. Accumulated public TCR beta family frequency recognized individuals carrying CMV together with the relevant HLA.

Germline values: CDR1 MNHEY, CDR2 SMNVEV (reference sequence). With 1 base removed from V and 5 bases from J, the gap between germline ends came to 12 bases. This CDR3 is built from 15 residues. For this clonotype: Its specificity is unknown.

The specimen was CD8+ T cells from cultured PBMCs, collected from culture after CMV antigen stimulation. The gene calls are TRBV27 and TRBJ1-5; D possibly corresponds to TRBD1 (5 bases). This TCR came from a human donor in good health (CMV status not recorded). Some clones in this sample may be carry-over from other donors' samples. CDR3 loop: CASSLLGQGYQPQHF. In nucleotides, the CDR3 is TGTGCCAGCAGTTTATTAGGGCAGGGTTATCAGCCCCAGCATTTT.